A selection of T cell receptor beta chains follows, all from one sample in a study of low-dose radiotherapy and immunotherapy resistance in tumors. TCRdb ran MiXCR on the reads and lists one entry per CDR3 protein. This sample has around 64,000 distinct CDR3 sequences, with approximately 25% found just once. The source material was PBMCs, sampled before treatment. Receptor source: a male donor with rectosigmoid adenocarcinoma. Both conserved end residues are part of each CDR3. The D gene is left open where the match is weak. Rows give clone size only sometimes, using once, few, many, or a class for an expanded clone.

TGTGCCAGCACCCCGGCCGGCTCTGGGGCCAACGTCCTGACTTTC CASTPAGSGANVLTF TRBJ2-6 many - TRBV12-3/TRBV12-4
TGTGCCACCAGTGATCGAACCTCCCAAGAGACCCAGTACTTC CATSDRTSQETQYF TRBJ2-5 - - TRBV24-1
TGCGCCAGCAGAAAGGGACCGGGACTAGCGGGGGACACCGGGGAGCTGTTTTTT CASRKGPGLAGDTGELFF TRBJ2-2 many TRBD2 TRBV5-1
TGTGCCAGCGCGGGCGACGCCGGTGAGCAGTTCTTC CASAGDAGEQFF TRBJ2-1 many - TRBV6-8
TGTGCCAGCACTCTCGCAGCGGCAGATACGCAGTATTTT CASTLAAADTQYF TRBJ2-3 many - TRBV14
TGTGCCAGCGCCTTTGGGGGAGATACGCAGTATTTT CASAFGGDTQYF TRBJ2-3 many - TRBV12-3/TRBV12-4
TGTGCCAGCAGTCGGGGGAGTGGCACAGATACGCAGTATTTT CASSRGSGTDTQYF TRBJ2-3 many - TRBV6-4
TGTGCCAGCAGCCTCCTGGGACAGAGCTTGAACACTGAAGCTTTCTTT CASSLLGQSLNTEAFF TRBJ1-1 many TRBD1 TRBV5-4
TGTGCCAGCAGTCCTCGGACAGGGAAGGGGCATGGCTACACCTTC CASSPRTGKGHGYTF TRBJ1-2 many TRBD1 TRBV12-3/TRBV12-4
TGTGCCAGCTCACCACCGAATGGCGAGCAGTACTTC CASSPPNGEQYF TRBJ2-7 once - TRBV18
TGTGCCAGCTCACCGATGAGCTTGAGAACCGATCAGCCCCAGCATTTT CASSPMSLRTDQPQHF TRBJ1-5 many - TRBV18
TGCGCCAGCAGCTCCACCGCACCAGGGAGAGGAAACACCATATATTTT CASSSTAPGRGNTIYF TRBJ1-3 - - TRBV5-1
TGTGCCAGCAGCTTAAGTTATAGCAATCAGCCCCAGCATTTT CASSLSYSNQPQHF TRBJ1-5 many - TRBV7-2
TGTGCCAGTTCGGGGACATGGGGACTAGCGGGAGGGAGGGGCAATGAGCAGTTCTTC CASSGTWGLAGGRGNEQFF TRBJ2-1 - TRBD2 TRBV19
TGTGCCAGCAGCTCGCAACCCCTGGGCTATGGCTACACCTTC CASSSQPLGYGYTF TRBJ1-2 many - TRBV7-2
TGCGCCAGCAGCCAAAGGGGGGGTTGGGCCGGGGAGCTGTTTTTT CASSQRGGWAGELFF TRBJ2-2 many - TRBV4-1
TGTGCCTACGGTCCCCCGGGGGCGGCCTACGAGCAGTACTTC CAYGPPGAAYEQYF TRBJ2-7 many - TRBV28
TGTGCCATCAGCGAACCGGGACAGAGTGGAAACACCATATATTTT CAISEPGQSGNTIYF TRBJ1-3 many TRBD1 TRBV10-3
TGTGCCAGCAGTTACCCGGGACAGGGCCTCTATGGCTACACCTTC CASSYPGQGLYGYTF TRBJ1-2 few TRBD1 TRBV6-2/TRBV6-3
TGTGCCAGCAGCCCTACCTCTGCTGCGAGGGGAGACGAGCAGTACTTC CASSPTSAARGDEQYF TRBJ2-7 - - TRBV7-3
TGTGCCAGCAGCGTGACTAGCGGGAGTTACGAGCAGTACTTC CASSVTSGSYEQYF TRBJ2-7 - TRBD2 TRBV9